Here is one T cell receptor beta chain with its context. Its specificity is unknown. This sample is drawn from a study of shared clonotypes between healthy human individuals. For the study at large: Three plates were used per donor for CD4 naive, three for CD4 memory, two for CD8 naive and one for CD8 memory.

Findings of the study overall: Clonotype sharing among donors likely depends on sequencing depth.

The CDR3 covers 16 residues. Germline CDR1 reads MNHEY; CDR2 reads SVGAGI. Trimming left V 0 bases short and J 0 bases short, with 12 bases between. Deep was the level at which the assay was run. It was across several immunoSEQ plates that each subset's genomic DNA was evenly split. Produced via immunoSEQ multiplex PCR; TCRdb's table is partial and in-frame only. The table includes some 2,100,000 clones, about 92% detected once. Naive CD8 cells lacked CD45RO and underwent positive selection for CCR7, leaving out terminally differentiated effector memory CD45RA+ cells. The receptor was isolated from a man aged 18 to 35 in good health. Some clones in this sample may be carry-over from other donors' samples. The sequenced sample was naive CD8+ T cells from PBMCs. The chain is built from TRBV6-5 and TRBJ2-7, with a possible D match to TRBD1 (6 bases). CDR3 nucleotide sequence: TGTGCCAGCAGTTACTCCTCTGGGGGCCTCTCCTACGAGCAGTACTTC. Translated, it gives CASSYSSGGLSYEQYF.